This TCR beta chain was retrieved from a study of OX40 agonist ivuxolimab in advanced cancers. At the level of the study: Patients with prior anti-PD-1, anti-PD-L1 or anti-CTLA-4 therapy were eligible; about 41% had some.

Comment on this clone: Its specificity is unknown.

Profiled with immunoSEQ multiplex PCR; TCRdb holds only in-frame clones, not every one. The sample includes tens of thousands of clones, more than 85% seen only once; the top ten take around 20%. Whole-study findings and limits: Some nonresponders additionally presented with little normalized T-cell clonal expansion. CD4+ and CD8+ blood T cells expanded clonally by week 6 at 0.1 to 3.0 mg/kg.

Germline-derived CDR1 and CDR2 are SGHNT and YENEEA. J was trimmed by 9 bases and V by 4 bases; bases with no gene match: 5. This CDR3 spans 15 amino acids. This TCR came from an adult with an advanced solid tumor such as melanoma, head and neck, liver or kidney cancer. The chain has TRBV11-3 and TRBJ2-1; 14 bases are shared with TRBD2. The source material was CD4+ or CD8+ T cells sorted from blood, sampled in a trial of the OX40 agonist ivuxolimab. CDR3: CASSSLGLAGVEQFF. In nucleotides, the CDR3 is TGTGCCAGCAGCTCCTTGGGACTAGCGGGAGTTGAGCAGTTCTTC.